This note documents a single T cell receptor beta chain sequence. Its antigen is not identified. CDR1 and CDR2 from the germline V gene are GTSNPN and SVGIG (reference sequence). The CDR3 has 14 amino acids. Unmatched junction bases numbered 4, after V lost 5 bases and J lost 6 bases. This record belongs to a study of T cell responses to AZD1222 COVID-19 vaccine. At the level of the study: Whether given at about 4 or about 12 weeks, second doses were pooled.

This table comes from immunoSEQ multiplex PCR, and its TCRdb copy is limited to in-frame clones, with some not included. Counted here are over 100,000 clones, around 94% occurring once; the ten biggest clones make up over 6.5%. Whole-study findings and limits: Clonal diversity may have been underestimated, and the donors were mostly white British, with more females than males. Increases in Spike-specific TCR breadth and depth were seen after two AZD1222 doses.

The chain carries TRBV30 and TRBJ2-1; 13 bases fit TRBD2. This material consisted of peripheral blood, taken on day 0 of AZD1222 vaccination. This receptor was identified in an adult in good health. In DNA form, the CDR3 reads TGTGCCTGGCGGACTAGCGGGAGTAGCAATGAGCAGTTCTTC. Protein: CAWRTSGSSNEQFF. Looking up the rest from reference TRBV30 and TRBJ2-1 gives the full variable domain: SQTIHQWPATLVQPVGSPLSLECTVEGTSNPNLYWYRQAAGRGLQLLFYSVGIGQISSEVPQNLSASRPQDRQFILSSKKLLLSDSGFYLCAWRTSGSSNEQFFGPGTRLTVL.